This T cell receptor beta chain was recorded in a study of shared clonotypes between healthy human individuals. General observations from the study: Blood was the only sampled material, and tissue repertoires likely differ. Expectations were that clonotype sharing among donors would be affected by sequencing depth. The low donor count limited represented genetic and exposure-history diversity.

The CDR3 runs 13 residues. Trimming removed 9 bases at V and 4 bases at J, with 13 bases between. Germline V lookup: CDR1 MNHNS, CDR2 SASEGT. Only in-frame clones appear in the TCRdb table, and some are missing; sequencing was by immunoSEQ multiplex PCR. The data hold roughly 520,000 clones, with around 95% observed a single time. About this clone: Antigen specificity is unknown.

Sequencing used naive CD4+ T cells sorted from blood. Subset denoted: CD45RA+ positively selected. The J gene is TRBJ1-5, the V gene TRBV6-1, with D possibly TRBD1 on 6 matching bases. This receptor was obtained from a woman aged 25 to 39 in good health. CDR3 nucleotides: TGTGCCAGTACAGGGACGCCTAATCAGCCCCAGCATTTT. Translating it yields CASTGTPNQPQHF.